This entry features one T cell receptor (beta chain) sequence. Profiling relied on immunoSEQ multiplex PCR, and the TCRdb table lists in-frame clones only, not all of them. The sample consists of 50,000 or so clones, about 90% of them appearing once. Germline CDR1 is SGHTA and CDR2 is FQGNSA. V was cut by 1 base and J by 2 bases, with 9 bases left in between. CDR3 length equals 14 residues. The data are from a study of blood T cell repertoires in COVID-19. The chain employs TRBV7-2 and TRBJ2-7; the D is unclear. Sequencing was carried out using peripheral blood. This clonotype originated in a human donor with active COVID-19. The donor label of this sample is uncertain. The CDR3, as DNA: TGTGCCAGCAGCTTAGAGAGCCTAGCCTACGAGCAGTACTTC. Residues: CASSLESLAYEQYF.